These T cell receptor beta chains were read from a single sample in a study of metastatic and nonmetastatic thyroid tumors. TCRdb used MiXCR to call clones anew from the PCR reads. The sample has 80,000 to 85,000 clones, roughly an eighth seen once. The sequencing sample was made of tumor tissue. Every receptor here comes from a female donor with papillary thyroid cancer or a benign thyroid nodule (not recorded which). Some clones in this sample may be carry-over from other donors' samples. The CDR3 runs from the conserved cysteine through the conserved F or W. D genes are given only for firm matches. Expanded clones get a size class; other rows say once, few or many, or leave the size out.

clone_size d_call v_call cdr3_aa
many - TRBV6-1 CASSSGGAARTQPQHF
many - TRBV7-6 CASSLNGYNEQFF
many - TRBV5-6 CASSLRAGVGAQHF
- - TRBV4-2 CASSQETPGAYEQYF
few TRBD1 TRBV28 CASRVTGGGNRGYTF
- - TRBV4-2 CASSQGRGLNQETQYF
few TRBD2 TRBV5-6 CASSIGLAGGDTQYF
many - TRBV2 CASSDSGQELFF
many - TRBV2 CASSEAPPQATEAFF
- - TRBV20-1 CSADPSRESYEQCF
many TRBD2 TRBV11-3 CASSSRQRGREQFF
- - TRBV5-1 CASSPDPTSYNEQFF
many - TRBV28 CASSLLITGELFF
many TRBD2 TRBV20-1 CSAPLTGGQSHEQFF
- TRBD2 TRBV5-1 CASRGTSGSFTGELFF
many - TRBV7-8 CASSLERGITEAFF
few TRBD1 TRBV28 CASSSPPGGYEQYF
many - TRBV7-2 CASSSGYSGANVLTF
many TRBD2 TRBV11-3 CASSLGGTSRYEQYF
many TRBD1 TRBV2 CASRGQGGEKLFF
many - TRBV30 CAWSVPGFNVEQYF
many - TRBV28 CASSLGTNTGELFF
- TRBD1 TRBV5-1 CASIRYRGSGYTF
- - TRBV27 CARSLSTFTQQYF
- - TRBV28 CASRTGFGIGGYTF
many - TRBV29-1 CSVRGAPTTDTQYF
many TRBD2 TRBV9 CASSASGGYTDTQYF
- TRBD2 TRBV5-6 CASSEGLADNNEQFF
many TRBD1 TRBV29-1 CSVAVTGGHNEQFF
many - TRBV6-1 CASSPYSGLYQDYGYTF
many - TRBV3-1 CASSHSGMNEQYF
few TRBD1 TRBV10-1 CASGPGQAGEKLFF
many - TRBV11-3 CASSLRVAEAFF
many TRBD2 TRBV7-9 CASTKLAGIYNEQFF
many TRBD1 TRBV10-3 CAIRDREGTGNTIYF
many - TRBV20-1 CSARAGPTEYF
many - TRBV6-5 CASSYSWIAAREQFF
many - TRBV2 CASSRTIQETQYF
many - TRBV20-1 CSARVGGGNQPQHF
many TRBD2 TRBV6-4 CASSRLAGEASEQFF
many - TRBV5-5 CASSGDGLENQPQHF